Presented here are 30 T cell receptor beta chains from one specimen sequenced in a study of Ad26.COV2.S vaccination and SARS-CoV-2 variants. Assay used: immunoSEQ multiplex PCR; TCRdb lists only in-frame clones, some missing. Of about 260,000 clones in the sample, approximately 88% were seen once. The sample's treatment: 19 received Ad26.COV2.S at low or high dose, single or two shots; 5 received placebo; per-sample allocation not given. Samples were taken on day 63 after the first vaccine or placebo injection. The sequences come from peripheral blood, collected in a trial of Ad26.COV2.S vaccine versus placebo. The receptors come from a person aged 18-60 years who received the Ad26.COV2.S COVID-19 vaccine or a placebo.

The V call is TRBV18, the J call TRBJ1-1; D unclear. This CDR3 comprises 15 residues. V lost 0 bases and J lost 5, with 13 bases in between. Germline CDR1 KGHSH, CDR2 LQKENI. The CDR3 nucleotides read TGTGCCAGCTCACCACCGGTCTTGTCATTTACTGAAGCTTTCTTT. It is translated as CASSPPVLSFTEAFF.

This sequence joins TRBV30 and TRBJ2-7; D is unresolved. This CDR3 has 12 residues. V dropped 4 bases and J dropped 5 bases, with 12 bases sitting between them. Germline CDR1 reads GTSNPN; CDR2 reads SVGIG (reference sequence). CDR3 bases: TGTGCCTGGAATGGCTTCCGGGACGAGCAGTACTTC. It is translated as CAWNGFRDEQYF. The variable domain in full, completed from reference TRBV30 and TRBJ2-7, reads SQTIHQWPATLVQPVGSPLSLECTVEGTSNPNLYWYRQAAGRGLQLLFYSVGIGQISSEVPQNLSASRPQDRQFILSSKKLLLSDSGFYLCAWNGFRDEQYFGPGTRLTVT.

CDR3 residues: CASSQADQGNSPLHF. The CDR3 region has the DNA TGTGCCAGCAGCCAAGCGGACCAGGGGAATTCACCCCTCCACTTT. V and J are TRBV4-2 and TRBJ1-6; the D gene is possibly TRBD1 (6 bases). The germline V and J ends were trimmed by 1 base and 7 bases, with 11 bases remaining between them. Germline CDR1 and CDR2: LGHNA and YNFKEQ. The CDR3 extends over 15 amino acids.

The CDR3 coding sequence is TGTGCCAGCAGCTTAGGGTACGGGGAGGACGAGCAGTACTTC. It translates to CASSLGYGEDEQYF. This chain uses TRBV7-9 with TRBJ2-7, with D possibly being TRBD2 (6 bases). The CDR3 sequence is 14 residues long. CDR1 SEHNR and CDR2 FQNEAQ come from the germline V gene (reference sequence). The V and J ends lost 1 base and 5 bases respectively, with 12 bases between them.

This chain joins TRBV9 and TRBJ2-1, with a possible D match to TRBD1 (5 bases). CDR1 is SGDLS, CDR2 YYNGEE, per germline. This CDR3 has 14 residues. V was pared by 0 bases and J by 8 bases, with 12 bases between. CDR3: CASSVDPGSYEQFF. In DNA, the CDR3 is TGTGCCAGCAGCGTAGATCCAGGGTCCTATGAGCAGTTCTTC.

V gene TRBV7-6 combines with J gene TRBJ2-1; 9 bases map to TRBD2. V dropped 5 bases and J dropped 6; count of bases not matched to a gene: 17. In germline, CDR1 is SGHVS, CDR2 FNYEAQ. The CDR3 contains 18 residues. The CDR3 DNA reads TGTGCCAGCAGCCATGGTGACCCCGGGACTAGCCGGCCCAATGAGCAGTTCTTC. The encoded protein is CASSHGDPGTSRPNEQFF. Full variable domain (outside the CDR3, taken from reference TRBV7-6 and TRBJ2-1): GAGVSQSPRYKVTKRGQDVALRCDPISGHVSLYWYRQALGQGPEFLTYFNYEAQQDKSGLPNDRFSAERPEGSISTLTIQRTEQRDSAMYRCASSHGDPGTSRPNEQFFGPGTRLTVL.

This sequence joins TRBV5-1 and TRBJ1-2, with D possibly matching TRBD1 (6 bases). The V gene lost 7 bases and the J gene lost 4 bases, with 14 bases spanning the gap. Germline lookup yields CDR1 SGHRS and CDR2 YFSETQ. This CDR3 spans 13 amino acids. CDR3 loop: CASAPDRSYGYTF. DNA of the CDR3: TGCGCCAGCGCACCTGACAGGAGCTATGGCTACACCTTC.

V gene TRBV29-1 combines with J gene TRBJ1-2, with D perhaps matching TRBD1 (5 bases). CDR1 SQVTM and CDR2 ANQGSEA come from the germline V gene. This CDR3 region has 15 residues. The ends were cut back, 5 bases at V and 4 bases at J, with 20 bases in the middle. The CDR3 DNA sequence: TGCAGCGTTCTGGGACGAACCGATCCTCGCTATGGCTACACCTTC. Amino acid sequence: CSVLGRTDPRYGYTF.

This sequence joins TRBV18 and TRBJ2-7, with 13 nucleotides matching TRBD2. The V segment lost 2 bases and the J segment 7 bases; nucleotides outside the gene matches: 5. This CDR3 comprises 15 residues. CDR1 KGHSH and CDR2 LQKENI come from the germline V gene. CDR3: CASSPVGLAGSEQYV. CDR3 nucleotides: TGTGCCAGCTCACCAGTGGGACTAGCGGGGTCGGAGCAGTACGTC.

This clone was detected a few times. The chain joins TRBV6-5 to TRBJ2-2; tentatively, D is TRBD1 or TRBD2 (7 bases each). The germline V gene encodes CDR1 MNHEY and CDR2 SVGAGI. The CDR3 consists of 12 residues. Trimming left V 10 bases short and J 10 bases short, with 16 bases between. The CDR3 DNA reads as TGTGCCACCTCCAGGGGGGGAACGGAGCTGTTTTTT. It translates to CATSRGGTELFF.

J is TRBJ2-3 and V is TRBV4-3; tentative D call: TRBD2 (6 bases). The CDR3 has 15 residues. V lost 5 bases and J 3 bases, leaving 15 bases between the germline ends. The germline V gene encodes CDR1 LGHNA and CDR2 YSLEER. CDR3 in DNA: TGCGCCAGCAGCTACGGGACTGCTCTAACAGATACGCAGTATTTT. Translating gives CASSYGTALTDTQYF.

J is TRBJ1-1 and V is TRBV11-1, with TRBD1 identical over 7 bases. The CDR3 contains 14 residues. Trimming removed 5 bases from V and 1 base from J; junction bases left unmatched: 4. Germline values: CDR1 SGHAT, CDR2 FQDESV (reference sequence). As DNA, the CDR3 is TGTGCCAGCAGCCCGGGACAGTGGAACACTGAAGCTTTCTTT. This gives the protein CASSPGQWNTEAFF.

The chain carries TRBV7-2 and TRBJ2-7; D ambiguous. V lost 1 base, J lost 0 bases, and 13 bases lay in between. The germline V gene encodes CDR1 SGHTA and CDR2 FQGNSA. This CDR3 is built from 16 residues. The DNA of the CDR3 is TGTGCCAGCAGCTTAGACGGCGGCAAGCACTCCTACGAGCAGTACTTC. Translating it yields CASSLDGGKHSYEQYF.

The CDR3 DNA follows: TGCGCCAGCAGCCGACTGACCGGGCCCACCGGGGAGCTGTTTTTT. This encodes CASSRLTGPTGELFF. The genes are TRBV4-1 and TRBJ2-2; D remains unclear. The CDR3 has 15 amino acids. CDR1 is MGHRA, CDR2 YSYEKL, per germline. Trimming shortened V by 4 bases and J by 4 bases, and 13 bases separated the two germline ends.

The gene calls are TRBV19 and TRBJ2-2; 9 bases are a match to TRBD1. The V segment lost 5 bases and the J segment 9 bases; nucleotides outside the gene matches: 7. Germline values: CDR1 LNHDA, CDR2 SQIVND (reference sequence). CDR3 length equals 14 residues. CDR3 sequence (DNA): TGTGCCAGTAGTCCGGGGACAGGGTATCGGGAGCTGTTTTTT. This codes for CASSPGTGYRELFF. Supplemented by reference TRBV19 and TRBJ2-2, the full variable domain reads DGGITQSPKYLFRKEGQNVTLSCEQNLNHDAMYWYRQDPGQGLRLIYYSQIVNDFQKGDIAEGYSVSREKKESFPLTVTSAQKNPTAFYLCASSPGTGYRELFFGEGSRLTVL.

The chain links TRBV4-3 to TRBJ1-1, with unresolved D. Germline loops: CDR1 LGHNA, CDR2 YSLEER. Trimming stripped 3 bases from V and 4 bases from J, with 12 bases between. The CDR3 is made up of 14 amino acids. The CDR3 DNA reads TGCGCCAGCAGCCATGCTGGTATGGGCACTGAAGCTTTCTTT. This sequence encodes CASSHAGMGTEAFF.

The V and J genes are TRBV27 and TRBJ1-2; no firm D call. Germline CDR1 reads MNHEY; CDR2 reads SMNVEV (reference sequence). The CDR3 consists of 12 residues. Trimming shortened V by 6 bases and J by 10 bases, and 15 bases separated the two germline ends. The CDR3 sequence is CASSSSELVYTF. CDR3 nucleotide sequence: TGTGCCAGCAGCTCGTCGGAGTTGGTCTACACCTTC.

V and J are TRBV7-9 and TRBJ1-2; maybe TRBD1 (5 bases). CDR1 and CDR2 from the germline V gene are SEHNR and FQNEAQ (reference sequence). V lost 5 bases, J lost 7 bases, and 20 bases lay in between. The CDR3 runs 15 residues. The DNA of the CDR3 is TGTGCCAGCAGCCTAGGGGAGCAGGGCAGCGGTGGCTACACCTTC. As protein: CASSLGEQGSGGYTF. Full variable domain (outside the CDR3, taken from reference TRBV7-9 and TRBJ1-2): DTGVSQNPRHKITKRGQNVTFRCDPISEHNRLYWYRQTLGQGPEFLTYFQNEAQLEKSRLLSDRFSAERPKGSFSTLEIQRTEQGDSAMYLCASSLGEQGSGGYTFGSGTRLTVV.

The V and J genes are TRBV18 and TRBJ2-7, with D perhaps TRBD2 (5 bases). The CDR3 sequence is 14 residues long. Trimming removed 0 bases at V and 6 bases at J, with 12 bases between. Germline CDR1 reads KGHSH; CDR2 reads LQKENI. The CDR3 coding sequence is TGTGCCAGCTCACCACCGGCAGGAGGAACCGAGCAGTACTTC. It translates to CASSPPAGGTEQYF. Based on the CDR3 plus reference TRBV18 and TRBJ2-7, the full variable domain is NAGVMQNPRHLVRRRGQEARLRCSPMKGHSHVYWYRQLPEEGLKFMVYLQKENIIDESGMPKERFSAEFPKEGPSILRIQQVVRGDSAAYFCASSPPAGGTEQYFGPGTRLTVT.

The V gene is TRBV15, the J gene TRBJ2-5, with 12 positions matching TRBD2. The CDR3 runs to 17 residues. Per the germline V gene, CDR1 is LNHNV and CDR2 is YYDKDF (reference sequence). The junction had 6 bases not matched to a gene; V was cut back by 0 bases and J by 4 bases. CDR3 amino acids: CATSREASGGAAETQYF. The CDR3, as DNA: TGTGCCACCAGCAGAGAGGCTAGCGGGGGGGCGGCAGAGACCCAGTACTTC.

This chain links TRBV5-1 with TRBJ2-7, with D maybe TRBD1 (5 bases). CDR1 is SGHRS and CDR2 is YFSETQ in the germline V gene. CDR3 length: 17 amino acids. Trimming removed 0 bases at V and 2 bases at J, with 18 bases between. The CDR3, as DNA: TGCGCCAGCAGCTTGGGTCTGTCCGCAGGGCCTCCCTACGAGCAGTACTTC. Amino acid sequence: CASSLGLSAGPPYEQYF.

The J gene is TRBJ2-1, the V gene TRBV27; TRBD1 aligns across 7 bases. Germline V lookup: CDR1 MNHEY, CDR2 SMNVEV (reference sequence). After removal of 5 bases from V and 4 bases from J, the junction contained 14 bases not matched to a gene. This CDR3 contains 17 residues. CDR3 sequence (DNA): TGTGCCAGCAGTAAACGACAATCCGGGACAGTATACAATGAGCAGTTCTTC. It specifies CASSKRQSGTVYNEQFF.

The V gene is TRBV30, the J gene TRBJ1-2, with 8 nucleotides matching TRBD1. CDR1 GTSNPN and CDR2 SVGIG come from the germline V gene (reference sequence). The CDR3 is made up of 16 amino acids. V gave up 2 bases and J gave up 5 bases; unmatched junction bases: 13. The CDR3 protein is CAWSRGTGDFMYGYTF. DNA of the CDR3: TGTGCCTGGAGTAGGGGGACAGGCGATTTCATGTATGGCTACACCTTC.

The J gene is TRBJ2-2, the V gene TRBV15; 8 bases map to TRBD1. The CDR3 loop spans 17 amino acids. With V trimmed by 3 bases and J by 2 bases, 8 bases remained unmatched. The V gene's germline CDR1 is LNHNV and CDR2 YYDKDF (reference sequence). The CDR3 DNA follows: TGTGCCACCAGCAGGCTCCCGGGACAGGCAAACACCGGGGAGCTGTTTTTT. This codes for CATSRLPGQANTGELFF.

This clone was seen just once. The rearrangement joins TRBV4-1 to TRBJ2-2; perhaps TRBD1 as D (6 bases). The germline V and J ends were trimmed by 6 bases and 4 bases, with 12 bases remaining between them. The CDR3 runs 14 residues. The germline V gene encodes CDR1 MGHRA and CDR2 YSYEKL. CDR3: CASSLTGLTGELFF. CDR3 DNA sequence: TGCGCCAGCAGTCTTACAGGGCTCACCGGGGAGCTGTTTTTT.

The V and J genes are TRBV18 and TRBJ1-4; no firm D call. This CDR3 comprises 14 residues. Per the germline V gene, CDR1 is KGHSH and CDR2 is LQKENI. V was cut by 3 bases and J by 4 bases, with 9 bases left in between. The CDR3 loop reads CASSPDGGNEKLFF. CDR3 in DNA: TGTGCCAGCTCACCCGATGGTGGTAATGAAAAACTGTTTTTT.

CDR3 sequence: CASSQEGGSNTGELFF. In nucleotides, the CDR3 is TGTGCCAGCAGCCAAGAAGGGGGAAGTAACACCGGGGAGCTGTTTTTT. The chain couples TRBV4-2 to TRBJ2-2; possible D gene TRBD1, 6 bases. Between the trimmed V and J ends, which lost 0 bases and 2 bases, there was a span of 10 bases. The CDR3 has 16 amino acids. CDR1 LGHNA and CDR2 YNFKEQ come from the germline V gene.

The chain links TRBV11-2 to TRBJ2-3; D unclear. V was cut by 0 bases and J by 6 bases, with 1 base left in between. CDR1 and CDR2 (germline): SGHAT, FQNNGV. The length of the CDR3 is 11 residues. CDR3 DNA sequence: TGTGCCAGCAGCTTAGAGGATACGCAGTATTTT. Amino acids: CASSLEDTQYF.

This clone has only one observation. This rearrangement joins TRBV19 to TRBJ1-3, with TRBD1 identical over 9 bases. Germline V CDR1 and CDR2: LNHDA, SQIVND (reference sequence). Unmatched junction bases numbered 3, after V lost 6 bases and J lost 3 bases. The CDR3 is made up of 14 amino acids. The CDR3 DNA sequence: TGTGCCAGTAGGGGACAGGGTTTTGGAAACACCATATATTTT. Translation gives CASRGQGFGNTIYF.

The sample holds many counts of this clone. The CDR3 coding sequence is TGTGCTCAGGGACGGGGAAATCAGCCCCAGCATTTT. This gives the protein CAQGRGNQPQHF. The V and J genes are TRBV30 and TRBJ1-5; a possible D gene is TRBD1 (5 bases). CDR3 length: 12 residues. From germline, CDR1 is GTSNPN and CDR2 SVGIG (reference sequence). The variable domain in full, completed from reference TRBV30 and TRBJ1-5, reads SQTIHQWPATLVQPVGSPLSLECTVEGTSNPNLYWYRQAAGRGLQLLFYSVGIGQISSEVPQNLSASRPQDRQFILSSKKLLLSDSGFYLCAQGRGNQPQHFGDGTRLSIL.